This T cell receptor (beta chain) was documented in a study of response to subunit inactivated influenza vaccine. This clonotype was recorded many times. No antigen is known for it. This CDR3 is built from 16 residues. Germline V CDR1 and CDR2: DFQATT, SNEGSKA (reference sequence). Trimming left V 0 bases short and J 2 bases short, with 17 bases between. Notes on the study in general: Authors suggested each seasonal influenza vaccination recruits few new T cells.

MiXCR, applied by TCRdb to the RT-PCR reads, yields one record per CDR3 protein. The sample holds 430,000 or so distinct CDR3 sequences, 9.5% to 13% seen once. The sequence was collected from a man aged 45-60 years who received an inactivated influenza vaccine. The material sequenced was PBMCs from blood, taken about 6 weeks after vaccination. This chain joins TRBV20-1 and TRBJ2-7, with a tentative D call TRBD1 (6 bases). The CDR3 nucleotides are TGCAGTGCTAGAGATGCGGTCGACAGGCGGACCTACGAGCAGTACTTC. It encodes CSARDAVDRRTYEQYF.